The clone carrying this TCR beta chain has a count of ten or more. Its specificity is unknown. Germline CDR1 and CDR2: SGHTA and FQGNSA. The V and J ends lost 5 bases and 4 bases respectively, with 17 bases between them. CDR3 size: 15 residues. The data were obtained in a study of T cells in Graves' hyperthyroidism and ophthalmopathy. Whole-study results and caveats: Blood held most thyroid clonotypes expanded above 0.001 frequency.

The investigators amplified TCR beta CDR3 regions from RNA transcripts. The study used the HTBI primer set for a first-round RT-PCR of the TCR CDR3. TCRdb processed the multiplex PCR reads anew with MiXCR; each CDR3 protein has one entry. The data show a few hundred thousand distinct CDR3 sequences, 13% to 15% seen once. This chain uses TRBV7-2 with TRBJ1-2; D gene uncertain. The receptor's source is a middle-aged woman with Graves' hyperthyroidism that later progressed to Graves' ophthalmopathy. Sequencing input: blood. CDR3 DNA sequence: TGTGCCAGCAGCCTCTCGAGTATCTTTAGCTATGGCTACACCTTC. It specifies CASSLSSIFSYGYTF.